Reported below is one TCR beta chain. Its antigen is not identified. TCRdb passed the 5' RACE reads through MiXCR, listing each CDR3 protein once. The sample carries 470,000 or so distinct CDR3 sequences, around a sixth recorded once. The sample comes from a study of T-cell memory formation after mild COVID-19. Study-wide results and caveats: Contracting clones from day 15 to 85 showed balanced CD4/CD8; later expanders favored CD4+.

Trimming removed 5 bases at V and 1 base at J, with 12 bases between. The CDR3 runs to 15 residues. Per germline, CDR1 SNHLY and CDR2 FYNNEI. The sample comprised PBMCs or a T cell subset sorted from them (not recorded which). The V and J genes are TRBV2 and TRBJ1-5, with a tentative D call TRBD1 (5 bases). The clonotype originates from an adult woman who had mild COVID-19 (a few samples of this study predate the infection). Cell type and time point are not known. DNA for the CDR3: TGTGCCAGCAGTCGTAGCACAGGCAGCAATCAGCCCCAGCATTTT. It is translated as CASSRSTGSNQPQHF.